This is a list of T cell receptor beta chains from one sample in a study of T cell repertoires in cytomegalovirus infection. MiXCR, run by TCRdb on the reads, gives a single entry per CDR3 protein. The sample comprises 750,000 to 950,000 distinct CDR3 sequences, 25% to 35% of which are singletons, and around 14% rests with the top ten. No antigen is known for these receptors. Specimen: cultured CD8+ T cells from PBMCs, collected from culture after CMV antigen stimulation. These receptors originate from a human donor in good health (CMV status not recorded). Some clones in this sample may be carry-over from other donors' samples. CDR3s include the opening cysteine and the closing phenylalanine or tryptophan. The D gene is left open where the match is weak. Where a row states a size, it is once, few, many or the class of an expanded clone; other rows omit it.

j_gene	v_gene	abundance	d_gene	CDR3nt	CDR3aa
TRBJ2-1	TRBV7-2	few	TRBD1	TGTGCCAGCAGCCCGGACAGGCAGTACTCCTACAATGAGCAGTTCTTC	CASSPDRQYSYNEQFF
TRBJ2-1	TRBV5-4	few	.	TGTGCCAGCAGCGTAGACAGGAACTACAATGAGCAGTTCTTC	CASSVDRNYNEQFF
TRBJ1-6	TRBV27	few	.	TGTGCCAGCAGTTCCTTATATAATTCACCCCTCCACTTT	CASSSLYNSPLHF
TRBJ2-4	TRBV10-3	.	TRBD1	TGTGCCATCGGGGCAACCGGGACAGGGAAAAACATTCAGTACTTC	CAIGATGTGKNIQYF
TRBJ2-1	TRBV7-6	.	TRBD1	TGTGCCAGCAGCCTTCCCGGACAGGGATTCAATGAGCAGTTCTTC	CASSLPGQGFNEQFF
TRBJ2-3	TRBV6-6	.	.	TGTGCCAGCAGTTATGTGACGGCAGATACGCAGTATTTT	CASSYVTADTQYF
TRBJ2-2	TRBV11-2	.	.	TGTGCCAGCAGCCCGTGGAGTGTCTATGACGGGGAGCTGTTTTTT	CASSPWSVYDGELFF
TRBJ1-2	TRBV19	once	.	TGTGCCAGTAGTAATTTTTTCGGAACAGCGGACTATGGCTACACCTTC	CASSNFFGTADYGYTF
TRBJ2-2	TRBV29-1	few	.	TGCAGTCCTGTGATTTCCGGGGAGCTGTTTTTT	CSPVISGELFF
TRBJ2-1	TRBV19	few	.	TGTGCCACCACAAAATACAATGAGCAGTTCTTC	CATTKYNEQFF
TRBJ2-3	TRBV6-5	few	.	TGTGCCAGCAGTTACTCCTTGGGAGGGGGTACAGATACGCAGTATTTT	CASSYSLGGGTDTQYF
TRBJ2-7	TRBV24-1	.	.	TGTGCCACCAGTGATTTCCGGGACACCAACCCAATCGAGCAGTACTTC	CATSDFRDTNPIEQYF
TRBJ2-2	TRBV29-1	few	.	TGCAGCGTTGAAGATGGGGCACAGAACACCGGGGAGCTGTTTTTT	CSVEDGAQNTGELFF
TRBJ2-1	TRBV15	.	.	TGTGCCACCAGCAGAGCCTCGGGGCCTCATTACAATGAGCAGTTCTTC	CATSRASGPHYNEQFF
TRBJ1-1	TRBV28	.	.	TGTGCCAGCAGTTTAAACCGGAGACCTGAAGCTTTCTTT	CASSLNRRPEAFF
TRBJ2-1	TRBV27	.	.	TGTGCCAGCAGTACCGGGACTCCCTACAATGAGCAGTTCTTC	CASSTGTPYNEQFF
TRBJ2-5	TRBV4-2	many	.	TGTGCCAGCAGCCAGGAAGACGTACGGCAAGAGACCCAGTACTTC	CASSQEDVRQETQYF
TRBJ1-1	TRBV20-1	.	.	TGCAGTGCTAGGGCCAGTAGGGCCACTGAAGCTTTCTTT	CSARASRATEAFF
TRBJ2-7	TRBV4-2	.	TRBD2	TGTGCCAGCAGCCAAGTGGGGGCTAGCGGGGGGGCCTACGAGCAGTACTTC	CASSQVGASGGAYEQYF
TRBJ1-1	TRBV27	few	.	TGTGCCAGCAGTTCCCGACAGCACACTGAAGCTTTCTTT	CASSSRQHTEAFF
TRBJ2-1	TRBV27	few	.	TGTGCCAGCAGCCAGGGGGGGAGCTCCTACAATGAGCAGTTCTTC	CASSQGGSSYNEQFF
TRBJ1-4	TRBV27	many	.	TGTGCCAGCAGTTTACTGGCTCGGGGAATCACACATGAAAAACTGTTTTTT	CASSLLARGITHEKLFF
TRBJ1-2	TRBV2	many	.	TGTGCCAGCAGTGGACGCATCTATGGCTACACCTTC	CASSGRIYGYTF
TRBJ1-1	TRBV9	many	.	TGTGCCAGCAGCGCCGTTGGGGACGGTAACACTGAAGCTTTCTTT	CASSAVGDGNTEAFF
TRBJ2-2	TRBV27	few	.	TGTGCCAGCAGTTTTGGCCGGGACCGGGAGCTGTTTTTT	CASSFGRDRELFF
TRBJ2-3	TRBV28	.	.	TGTGCCAGCAGCGAAAGCCGGTACACAGATACGCAGTATTTT	CASSESRYTDTQYF
TRBJ1-5	TRBV12-3/TRBV12-4	.	TRBD1	TGTGCCAGCAGTTACGACAGGGATTACAATCAGCCCCAGCATTTT	CASSYDRDYNQPQHF
TRBJ1-4	TRBV7-9	.	.	TGTGCCAGCAGCTCCGTCGAGGATAACGGTGAAAAACTGTTTTTT	CASSSVEDNGEKLFF